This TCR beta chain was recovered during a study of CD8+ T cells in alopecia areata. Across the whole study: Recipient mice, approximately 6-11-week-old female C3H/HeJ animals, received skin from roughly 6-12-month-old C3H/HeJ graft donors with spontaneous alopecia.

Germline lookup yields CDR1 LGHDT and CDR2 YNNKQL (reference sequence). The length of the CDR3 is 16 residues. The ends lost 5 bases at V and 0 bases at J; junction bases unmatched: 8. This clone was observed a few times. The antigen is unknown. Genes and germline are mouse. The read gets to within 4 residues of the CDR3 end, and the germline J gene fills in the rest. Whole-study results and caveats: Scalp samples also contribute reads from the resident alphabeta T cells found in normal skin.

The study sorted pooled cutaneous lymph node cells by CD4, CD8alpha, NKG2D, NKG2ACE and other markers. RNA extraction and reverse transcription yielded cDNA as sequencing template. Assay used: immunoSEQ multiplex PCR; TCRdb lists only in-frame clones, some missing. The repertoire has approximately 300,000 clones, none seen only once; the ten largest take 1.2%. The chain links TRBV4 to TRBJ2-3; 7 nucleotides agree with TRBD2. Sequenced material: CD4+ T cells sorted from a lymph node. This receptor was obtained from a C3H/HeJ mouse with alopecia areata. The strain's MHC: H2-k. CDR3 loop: CASSPSWGSSAETLYF. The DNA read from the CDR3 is TGTGCCAGCAGCCCAAGCTGGGGGTCTAGTGCAGAA.